This is a list of T cell receptor beta chains from one sample in a study of blood T cell repertoires in COVID-19. Data came from immunoSEQ multiplex PCR; TCRdb stores just in-frame clones and leaves some out. The sample has about 53,000 clones, about 83% seen once; the top ten hold 3.5% to 4.5%. Source material: peripheral blood. These receptors were collected from a middle-aged man with acute or convalescent COVID-19. The CDR3 runs from the conserved cysteine through the conserved F or W. The D gene is left open where the match is weak. Where a row states a size, it is once, few, many or the class of an expanded clone; other rows omit it.

v_call	d_call	cdr3_length	clone_size	j_call	cdr3_aa	cdr3_nt
TRBV19	TRBD2	15	NA	TRBJ2-7	CASSIPSGGPYEQYF	TGTGCCAGTAGTATACCTAGCGGGGGACCCTACGAGCAGTACTTC
TRBV19	TRBD1	11	NA	TRBJ1-4	CATLLDRRDTF	TGTGCCACCCTACTGGACAGGAGAGATACTTTT
TRBV29-1	NA	14	few	TRBJ2-7	CSVGLVPRGYEQYF	TGCAGCGTTGGTCTCGTGCCTAGGGGTTACGAGCAGTACTTC
TRBV30	TRBD1	16	NA	TRBJ1-4	CAWSVYRGSTNEKLFF	TGTGCCTGGAGTGTCTACAGGGGGTCAACTAATGAAAAACTGTTTTTT
TRBV3-1/TRBV3-2	TRBD2	14	NA	TRBJ2-5	CASSPYGREETQYF	TGTGCCAGCAGCCCTTATGGGAGGGAGGAGACCCAGTACTTC
TRBV19	TRBD1	17	NA	TRBJ2-3	CASKLPGRGRGTDTQYF	TGTGCCAGTAAACTCCCAGGCAGGGGGCGAGGCACAGATACGCAGTATTTT
TRBV5-1	TRBD2	15	NA	TRBJ2-1	CASSLVAGGSGEQFF	TGCGCCAGCAGCTTGGTTGCGGGAGGAAGTGGCGAGCAGTTCTTC
TRBV4-1	TRBD1	17	NA	TRBJ1-3	CASSQDSPGQGINTIYF	TGCGCCAGCAGCCAAGATAGTCCGGGACAGGGGATAAACACCATATATTTT
TRBV6-4	NA	14	NA	TRBJ1-1	CASSVPGGGTEAFF	TGTGCCAGCAGTGTTCCTGGGGGGGGCACTGAAGCTTTCTTT
TRBV11-3	TRBD2	16	NA	TRBJ2-3	CASSLGLAGIEDTQYF	TGTGCCAGCAGCCTGGGACTAGCGGGGATCGAAGATACGCAGTATTTT
TRBV28	NA	15	NA	TRBJ2-2	CASRSGAANTGELFF	TGTGCCAGCAGATCAGGTGCCGCGAACACCGGGGAGCTGTTTTTT
TRBV6-2/TRBV6-3	NA	15	NA	TRBJ1-4	CASSYGDRSPEKLFF	TGTGCCAGCAGTTACGGCGACAGGAGTCCGGAAAAACTGTTTTTT
TRBV30	TRBD1	15	NA	TRBJ2-1	CAWSPGTASYNEQFF	TGTGCCTGGAGTCCGGGGACAGCTTCCTACAATGAGCAGTTCTTC
TRBV7-2	TRBD1	17	NA	TRBJ1-6	CASSHPGQGTYNSPLHF	TGTGCCAGCAGCCATCCGGGACAGGGGACCTATAATTCACCCCTCCACTTT
TRBV6-2/TRBV6-3	NA	14	NA	TRBJ2-1	CASSYVDSVNEQFF	TGTGCCAGCAGTTACGTGGATAGCGTTAATGAGCAGTTCTTC
TRBV27	TRBD1	15	NA	TRBJ1-1	CASSLLGQGVGEAFF	TGTGCCAGCAGTTTGCTGGGACAGGGGGTGGGTGAAGCTTTCTTT
TRBV2	NA	13	NA	TRBJ2-7	CASKRASSYEQYF	TGTGCCAGCAAGCGCGCGAGCTCCTACGAGCAGTACTTC
TRBV19	NA	12	NA	TRBJ2-5	CASSISQETQYF	TGTGCCAGTAGTATCAGTCAAGAGACCCAGTACTTC
TRBV12-3/TRBV12-4	NA	13	NA	TRBJ2-7	CASTIGGFYEQYF	TGTGCCAGCACAATTGGCGGATTCTACGAGCAGTACTTC
TRBV27	TRBD2	14	NA	TRBJ2-5	CASKGTPGGETQYF	TGTGCCAGCAAAGGAACCCCGGGGGGAGAGACCCAGTACTTC
TRBV6-1	TRBD1	16	NA	TRBJ1-5	CASSERTGSGNQPQHF	TGTGCCAGCAGTGAAAGGACAGGGTCGGGCAATCAGCCCCAGCATTTT
TRBV27	TRBD2	20	NA	TRBJ2-7	CASSLKPPWREGLEGYEQYF	TGTGCCAGCAGTTTAAAGCCCCCGTGGCGGGAGGGCCTTGAAGGGTACGAGCAGTACTTC
TRBV30	NA	13	NA	TRBJ1-5	CAWRGGSGQPQHF	TGTGCCTGGAGGGGCGGGTCAGGTCAGCCCCAGCATTTT
TRBV12-5	TRBD1	13	NA	TRBJ1-4	CASGDRGGEKLFF	TGTGCTAGTGGGGACAGGGGAGGGGAAAAACTGTTTTTT
TRBV2	NA	13	NA	TRBJ1-5	CASRVQRDQPQHF	TGTGCCAGCAGGGTTCAACGGGATCAGCCCCAGCATTTT
TRBV30	NA	14	NA	TRBJ1-6	CAWGQSGLNSPLHF	TGTGCCTGGGGACAGTCAGGCCTTAATTCACCCCTCCACTTT
TRBV7-3	NA	15	once	TRBJ1-1	CASSIMAGGDTEAFF	TGTGCCAGCAGCATCATGGCCGGGGGGGACACTGAAGCTTTCTTT